This T cell receptor beta chain was found in a study of T-cell memory formation after mild COVID-19. About the study: Largely, TCR clusters stayed within a single donor.

Overall study results and limits: Some clones that responded were present in memory (sampled pre-infection), which suggests cross-reactive memory joined.

To note about this clonotype: Its antigen remains unidentified.

cDNA libraries for TCR alpha and TCR beta, carrying sample barcodes and UMIs, came from 5'RACE with constant-segment primers. Using its own MiXCR run on the 5' RACE reads, TCRdb lists one record per CDR3 protein. Here the sample spans roughly 610,000 distinct CDR3 sequences, 15% to 20% being singletons. Germline V gene sequence: CDR1 SEHNR, CDR2 FQNEAQ (reference sequence). The V end was cut by 4 bases, the J end by 3 bases, with 14 bases between. This CDR3 region has 15 residues. This receptor was taken from an adult woman who had mild COVID-19 (a few samples of this study predate the infection). Cell type and time point are not known. Material for sequencing was PBMCs or a T cell subset sorted from them (not recorded which). The chain links TRBV7-9 to TRBJ2-3, with D possibly being TRBD2 (6 bases). This CDR3 is CASSSRVGGTDTQYF. DNA for the CDR3: TGTGCCAGCAGCTCAAGGGTCGGGGGTACAGATACGCAGTATTTT.